The source of this TCR beta chain is a study of blood T cell repertoires in COVID-19. About the study: From the United States, Italy and Spain came samples of acute and convalescent COVID-19.

The cohort comprised adults aged roughly 18 to 95 years residing in about two dozen US areas. Data came from immunoSEQ multiplex PCR; TCRdb stores just in-frame clones and leaves some out. The sample has hundreds of thousands of clones; 80% are singletons. The length of the CDR3 is 12 residues. V lost 8 bases, J lost 7 bases, and 14 bases lay in between. Germline lookup yields CDR1 SGHVS and CDR2 FNYEAQ. The sequenced material came from PBMCs or T cells enriched from blood (not recorded which). This sequence joins TRBV7-6 and TRBJ1-1; possible D gene TRBD1, 5 bases. The TCR was taken from a woman between 40 and 50 years old with acute COVID-19. CDR3 sequence reads: CASRPNGGEAFF. CDR3 sequence (DNA): TGTGCCAGCCGTCCGAACGGGGGTGAAGCTTTCTTT.